A single sample is the source of the 13 T cell receptor beta chains below, sequenced in a study of blood T cell repertoires in COVID-19. The repertoire was sequenced with immunoSEQ multiplex PCR; TCRdb's copy has only in-frame clones and lacks some. The table has roughly 140,000 clones, 88% seen once. The sequencing input was peripheral blood. Receptors were obtained from a man in his 70s with acute or convalescent COVID-19.

V gene TRBV5-8 combines with J gene TRBJ1-2; D not resolved. The V end was cut by 4 bases, the J end by 3 bases, with 10 bases between. This CDR3 contains 13 residues. The germline V gene encodes CDR1 SGHTS and CDR2 YDEGEE. CDR3 coding DNA: TGTGCCAGCAGCACCCGGGTCTACTATGGCTACACCTTC. Translation gives CASSTRVYYGYTF. The variable domain in full, with the rest retrieved from reference TRBV5-8 and TRBJ1-2, is EAGVTQSPTHLIKTRGQQATLRCSPISGHTSVYWYQQALGLGLQFLLWYDEGEERNRGNFPPRFSGRQFPNYSSELNVNALELEDSALYLCASSTRVYYGYTFGSGTRLTVV.

This sequence joins TRBV7-9 and TRBJ2-3, with 9 bases identical to TRBD1. The CDR3 is 15 amino acids. Germline V gene sequence: CDR1 SEHNR, CDR2 FQNEAQ (reference sequence). V gave up 3 bases and J gave up 4 bases; unmatched junction bases: 5. The CDR3 is CASSFAGTGSDTQYF. CDR3 DNA: TGTGCCAGCAGCTTTGCCGGGACAGGGTCAGATACGCAGTATTTT. Using reference TRBV7-9 and TRBJ2-3 for the parts outside the CDR3, the full variable domain is DTGVSQNPRHKITKRGQNVTFRCDPISEHNRLYWYRQTLGQGPEFLTYFQNEAQLEKSRLLSDRFSAERPKGSFSTLEIQRTEQGDSAMYLCASSFAGTGSDTQYFGPGTRLTVL.

This chain links TRBV24-1 with TRBJ2-2; D gene uncertain. Germline CDR1 is KGHDR and CDR2 is SFDVKD. The CDR3 length is 12 residues. V was cut by 7 bases and J by 1 base, with 3 bases left in between. The CDR3 here is CATSMNTGELFF. The CDR3 nucleotides are TGTGCCACCAGCATGAACACCGGGGAGCTGTTTTTT.

The CDR3 spells CASSQWSAAGEQYF. As DNA, the CDR3 is TGTGCCAGCAGCCAGTGGAGTGCAGCGGGCGAGCAGTACTTC. The V call is TRBV7-2, the J call TRBJ2-7; maybe TRBD2 (6 bases). CDR1 is SGHTA, CDR2 FQGNSA, per germline. This CDR3 contains 14 residues. The V and J ends lost 5 bases and 6 bases respectively, with 17 bases between them.

The rearrangement joins TRBV12-3 or TRBV12-4 to TRBJ1-5; 9 bases match TRBD1. This CDR3 is 12 amino acids long. V gave up 8 bases and J gave up 7 bases; unmatched junction bases: 3. CDR3 sequence (DNA): TGTGCCAGCCGACAGGGGGAACAGCCCCAGCATTTT. Protein sequence: CASRQGEQPQHF.

This chain connects TRBV12-5 to TRBJ1-1; D is undetermined. Trimming removed 3 bases from V and 4 bases from J, with 6 bases in between. The CDR3 runs 12 residues. Germline CDR1 and CDR2: LGHNT and FRNRAP. The CDR3 nucleotides read TGTGCTAGTGGTTTAACAAGCACTGAAGCTTTCTTT. Translated: CASGLTSTEAFF.

The table lists this clone with a count of one. The V call is TRBV19, the J call TRBJ1-1; D ambiguous. This CDR3 region has 13 residues. The V gene lost 3 bases and the J gene lost 4 bases, with 9 bases spanning the gap. Germline CDR1 and CDR2: LNHDA and SQIVND (reference sequence). CDR3 in DNA: TGTGCCAGTAGTATGCTGACACTCACTGAAGCTTTCTTT. This codes for CASSMLTLTEAFF.

Note on this clone: At one boundary the junction diverges from the germline segment, which might be a read error. The V call is TRBV6-2 or TRBV6-3, the J call TRBJ2-1; TRBD1 is a possible D gene (5 bases). CDR1 is MNHEY and CDR2 is SVGEGT in the germline V gene. This CDR3 region has 17 residues. The CDR3 region has the DNA TGTGCCAGCAGTTACGATTGGCCAGGGCGGTCCTCCAATGAGCAGTTCTTC. It specifies CASSYDWPGRSSNEQFF.

The CDR3 reads CASNWRFEAGKEETQYF. In DNA form, the CDR3 reads TGTGCCAGTAATTGGCGTTTTGAGGCAGGGAAGGAAGAGACCCAGTACTTC. The rearrangement links TRBV19 to TRBJ2-5; maybe TRBD1 (5 bases). This CDR3 contains 17 residues. V shed 7 bases and J shed 3 bases, with 24 bases lying between them. CDR1 LNHDA and CDR2 SQIVND come from the germline V gene (reference sequence).

This clone was recorded a few times. The rearrangement uses TRBV5-4 and TRBJ2-2; TRBD1 aligns across 7 bases. Germline lookup yields CDR1 SGHNT and CDR2 YYREEE (reference sequence). V was clipped by 1 base and J by 3 bases; unmatched bases: 6. The CDR3 spans 16 residues. The CDR3 sequence: CASSLLNRGYTGELFF. CDR3 sequence (DNA): TGTGCCAGCAGCTTGTTGAACAGGGGATACACCGGGGAGCTGTTTTTT.

The chain couples TRBV7-9 to TRBJ1-2; no clear D. Trimming removed 3 bases at V and 1 base at J, with 12 bases between. Germline V CDR1 and CDR2: SEHNR, FQNEAQ (reference sequence). The CDR3 is 15 residues long. The CDR3 sequence: CASSFEGTGNYGYTF. The CDR3 nucleotides are TGTGCCAGCAGCTTCGAGGGTACTGGTAACTATGGCTACACCTTC.

This clone was detected many times. The J gene is TRBJ1-1, the V gene TRBV5-1, with TRBD1 identical over 9 bases. The V gene's germline CDR1 is SGHRS and CDR2 YFSETQ. This CDR3 is built from 15 residues. The trim removed 0 bases at V and 3 bases at J, leaving 3 bases unmatched. The CDR3 DNA is TGCGCCAGCAGCTTGGCCGACAGGGGGTACACTGAAGCTTTCTTT. Protein sequence: CASSLADRGYTEAFF.

The chain is built from TRBV6-5 and TRBJ2-1; maybe TRBD1 (6 bases). V was clipped by 0 bases and J by 3 bases, with 9 bases between them. In germline, CDR1 is MNHEY, CDR2 SVGAGI. This CDR3 has 15 amino acids. CDR3 amino acids: CASSYSRTDYNEQFF. CDR3 nucleotide sequence: TGTGCCAGCAGTTACTCGAGGACAGACTACAATGAGCAGTTCTTC.